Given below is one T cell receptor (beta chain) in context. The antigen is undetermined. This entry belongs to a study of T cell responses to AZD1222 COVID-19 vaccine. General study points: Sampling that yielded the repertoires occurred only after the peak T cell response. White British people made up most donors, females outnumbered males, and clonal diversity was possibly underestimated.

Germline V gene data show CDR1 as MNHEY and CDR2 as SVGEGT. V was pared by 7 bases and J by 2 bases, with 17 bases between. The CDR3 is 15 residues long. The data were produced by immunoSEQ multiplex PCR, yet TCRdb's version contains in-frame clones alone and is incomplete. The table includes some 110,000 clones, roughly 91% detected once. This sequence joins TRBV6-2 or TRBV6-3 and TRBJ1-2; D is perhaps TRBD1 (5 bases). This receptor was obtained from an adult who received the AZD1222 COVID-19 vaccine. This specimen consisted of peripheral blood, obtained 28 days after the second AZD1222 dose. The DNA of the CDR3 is TGTGCCAGCACCTACTCGACAGTGACCAACTATGGCTACACCTTC. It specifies CASTYSTVTNYGYTF.